This TCR beta chain was identified in a study of response to subunit inactivated influenza vaccine. Points from the study as a whole: Few new T cells, the authors suggested, are recruited by each seasonal influenza vaccination.

TCRdb redid the calling of the RT-PCR reads with MiXCR, one entry per CDR3 protein. The sample includes around 710,000 distinct CDR3 sequences, 11% to 15% of them seen just once. This clonotype was observed a handful of times. Its matching antigen is unknown. From germline, CDR1 is SGHDT and CDR2 YYEEEE. The V segment lost 8 bases and the J segment 10 bases; nucleotides outside the gene matches: 14. The CDR3 loop spans 14 amino acids. The V gene is TRBV5-6, the J gene TRBJ2-2; 7 bases align to TRBD1. The sequenced sample was PBMCs from blood, obtained around two weeks before vaccination. The source is a man in his fifties or sixties who received an inactivated influenza vaccine. The CDR3 nucleotides are TGTGCCAGTATATCCCAAGGGGGCGTTCCGGAGCTGTTTTTT. It encodes CASISQGGVPELFF.